The 30 T cell receptor beta chains given below trace back to one sample, sequenced in a study of regulatory T cells in long-lasting Graves disease. The authors built TCR beta libraries using iRepertoire HTBI primers and Arm-PCR of CDR3 regions. MiXCR was run by TCRdb on the multiplex PCR reads, yielding one entry per CDR3 protein. The sample holds about 620,000 distinct CDR3 sequences, under 20% seen once. Time point: newly diagnosed GD, antithyroid drugs for less than 3 months. Extracted PBMC RNA gave rise to the TCR library. This sample was shared with a second study, whose subject was T cells in Graves' hyperthyroidism and ophthalmopathy.

The input for sequencing was peripheral blood mononuclear cells (PBMCs), taken at new diagnosis, from a patient treated with antithyroid drugs. The receptors originated from a woman under 40 with Graves disease.

Many counts were recorded for this clonotype. The CDR3 protein is CASSLAQRDQPQHF. The CDR3 nucleotides read TGTGCCAGCAGTTTGGCACAGCGGGATCAGCCCCAGCATTTT. The chain couples TRBV27 to TRBJ1-5; no clear D gene. Germline V gene lookup returns CDR1 MNHEY and CDR2 SMNVEV (reference sequence). With 3 bases removed from V and 5 bases from J, the gap between germline ends came to 11 bases. This CDR3 comprises 14 residues.

The chain combines TRBV20-1 with TRBJ1-4; the D gene is possibly TRBD1 (6 bases). CDR1 is DFQATT and CDR2 is SNEGSKA in the germline V gene (reference sequence). Trimming shortened V by 6 bases and J by 0 bases, and 14 bases separated the two germline ends. This CDR3 has 15 residues. The CDR3 nucleotides read TGCAGTGCACAAAGGGACATAACAACTAATGAAAAACTGTTTTTT. Encoded protein: CSAQRDITTNEKLFF.

This clonotype was observed many times. The chain employs TRBV15 and TRBJ2-7; D may be TRBD2 (5 bases). Germline V gives CDR1 LNHNV, CDR2 YYDKDF (reference sequence). This CDR3 has 15 amino acids. V was pared by 1 base and J by 3 bases, with 13 bases between. The CDR3 protein is CATSRGTGLGYEQYF. The CDR3 bases are TGTGCCACCAGCAGAGGGACTGGTTTAGGCTACGAGCAGTACTTC.

In this sample, this clonotype turned up many times. The chain links TRBV29-1 to TRBJ2-7; TRBD2 matches at 10 bases. The length of the CDR3 is 15 residues. CDR1 is SQVTM and CDR2 is ANQGSEA in the germline V gene. Germline trimming cut 6 bases from V and 1 base from J; bases unmatched to any gene: 9. The CDR3 here is CSVSTSGTKSYEQYF. The CDR3 DNA is TGCAGCGTATCCACTAGCGGGACGAAATCCTACGAGCAGTACTTC.

This clonotype was observed many times. The chain joins TRBV28 to TRBJ1-5; TRBD1 aligns across 8 bases. The V gene's germline CDR1 is MDHEN and CDR2 SYDVKM. The trim removed 6 bases at V and 2 bases at J, leaving 9 bases unmatched. The CDR3 is 16 amino acids. The CDR3 coding sequence is TGTGCCAGCAGACCCGGACAGGGTCTGGGCAATCAGCCCCAGCATTTT. Its translation is CASRPGQGLGNQPQHF.

This clonotype has a handful of counts. CDR3 DNA sequence: TGCAGTGCACCCGCCCGGGACAGGACTTACGAGCAGTACTTC. Its protein product is CSAPARDRTYEQYF. The chain carries TRBV20-1 and TRBJ2-7; 8 bases are shared with TRBD1. V lost 6 bases to trimming and J lost 4 bases; unmatched junction nucleotides: 11. This CDR3 comprises 14 residues. Germline V gives CDR1 DFQATT, CDR2 SNEGSKA (reference sequence).

Concerning this clonotype itself: A much larger clone lies a single base off, so this may be a read error. J is TRBJ1-2 and V is TRBV20-1, with unresolved D. The germline V and J ends were trimmed by 6 bases and 4 bases, with 15 bases remaining between them. Germline V gene data show CDR1 as DFQATT and CDR2 as SNEGSKA (reference sequence). CDR3 length equals 13 residues. DNA for the CDR3: TGCAGTGCAAGCCAGTGGGCAGCCTATGGCTACACCTTC. This translates into CSASQWAAYGYTF.

The V and J genes are TRBV19 and TRBJ1-2; D is undetermined. This CDR3 spans 13 amino acids. Germline CDR1 reads LNHDA; CDR2 reads SQIVND (reference sequence). V shed 7 bases and J shed 2 bases, with 11 bases lying between them. The CDR3 coding sequence is TGTGCCAGTACCATGACGGTGAACTATGGCTACACCTTC. This gives the protein CASTMTVNYGYTF.

This clonotype was seen ten or more times. The chain has TRBV29-1 and TRBJ2-1, with 7 bases fitting TRBD2. From germline, CDR1 is SQVTM and CDR2 ANQGSEA. The CDR3 has 12 residues. Trimming cost V 0 bases and J 12 bases; bases outside gene matches: 5. The CDR3 loop reads CSVEDSSGRQFF. The DNA for the CDR3 is TGCAGCGTTGAAGATTCTAGCGGTAGGCAGTTCTTC.

The chain employs TRBV19 and TRBJ1-5; a possible D gene is TRBD1 (6 bases). From germline, CDR1 is LNHDA and CDR2 SQIVND (reference sequence). This CDR3 contains 15 residues. V was cut by 6 bases and J by 0 bases, with 12 bases left in between. CDR3: CASRSRGGSNQPQHF. The CDR3 DNA is TGTGCCAGTAGATCCCGAGGGGGTAGCAATCAGCCCCAGCATTTT.

At least ten counts were recorded for this clonotype. The chain combines TRBV11-2 with TRBJ2-1; unclear D gene. The CDR3 runs 11 residues. Germline loops: CDR1 SGHAT, CDR2 FQNNGV. The V end was cut by 2 bases, the J end by 7 bases, with 3 bases between. The CDR3 spells CASSLTNEQFF. DNA for the CDR3: TGTGCCAGCAGCTTAACTAATGAGCAGTTCTTC.

This clonotype was detected only a few times. The genes are TRBV6-9 and TRBJ2-2; TRBD2 agrees at 7 bases. The CDR3 spans 16 residues. Germline V lookup: CDR1 MNHGY, CDR2 SVAAGI. Trimming removed 4 bases from V and 0 bases from J; junction bases left unmatched: 5. CDR3 region: CASSSPGLANTGELFF. The CDR3 DNA sequence: TGTGCCAGCAGTTCCCCCGGACTAGCGAACACCGGGGAGCTGTTTTTT.

This clonotype was counted between two and nine times. The J gene is TRBJ2-2, the V gene TRBV5-1; TRBD1 matches at 9 bases. After removal of 6 bases from V and 7 bases from J, the junction contained 7 bases not matched to a gene. There are 14 residues in the CDR3. The germline CDR1 and CDR2 sequences are SGHRS and YFSETQ. Here the CDR3 reads CASKGTGFGGELFF. As DNA, the CDR3 is TGCGCCAGCAAGGGGACAGGGTTCGGCGGGGAGCTGTTTTTT.

The gene calls are TRBV3-1 and TRBJ1-1; D not certain. This CDR3 comprises 14 residues. The V end lost 1 base, the J end lost 2 bases, and 8 bases lay between the germline ends. The germline gives CDR1 LGHDT, CDR2 YNNKEL (reference sequence). The CDR3 is CASSQVGSNTEAFF. The DNA for the CDR3 is TGTGCCAGCAGCCAAGTTGGGTCTAACACTGAAGCTTTCTTT. Combining the CDR3 with reference TRBV3-1 and TRBJ1-1 gives the whole variable domain DTAVSQTPKYLVTQMGNDKSIKCEQNLGHDTMYWYKQDSKKFLKIMFSYNNKELIINETVPNRFSPKSPDKAHLNLHINSLELGDSAVYFCASSQVGSNTEAFFGQGTRLTVV.

This clonotype was recorded a few times. This may arise from a read error, as a much more abundant clone is one base away. The chain links TRBV7-9 to TRBJ1-1; 7 bases fit TRBD1. This CDR3 contains 14 residues. Per the germline V gene, CDR1 is SEHNR and CDR2 is FQNEAQ (reference sequence). CDR3 region: CAGSLEGAETEAFF. CDR3 DNA sequence: TGTGCCGGCAGCTTAGAGGGGGCAGAGACGGAAGCTTTCTTT. Full variable domain (missing parts from reference TRBV7-9 and TRBJ1-1): DTGVSQNPRHKITKRGQNVTFRCDPISEHNRLYWYRQTLGQGPEFLTYFQNEAQLEKSRLLSDRFSAERPKGSFSTLEIQRTEQGDSAMYLCAGSLEGAETEAFFGQGTRLTVV.

This clonotype has just one count. This CDR3 reads CAWGRGTHSGNTIYF. The DNA for the CDR3 is TGTGCCTGGGGACGGGGAACTCACTCTGGAAACACCATATATTTT. This chain connects TRBV30 to TRBJ1-3; D ambiguous. CDR3 size: 15 residues. Germline V gives CDR1 GTSNPN, CDR2 SVGIG (reference sequence). Trimming shortened V by 5 bases and J by 0 bases, and 14 bases separated the two germline ends. The whole variable domain, filled in from reference TRBV30 and TRBJ1-3, reads SQTIHQWPATLVQPVGSPLSLECTVEGTSNPNLYWYRQAAGRGLQLLFYSVGIGQISSEVPQNLSASRPQDRQFILSSKKLLLSDSGFYLCAWGRGTHSGNTIYFGEGSWLTVV.

This clonotype occurred many times. The chain recombines TRBV27 with TRBJ2-4, with D tentatively TRBD2 (5 bases). With 5 bases removed from V and 5 bases from J, the gap between germline ends came to 13 bases. Germline lookup yields CDR1 MNHEY and CDR2 SMNVEV (reference sequence). The CDR3 runs to 14 residues. The CDR3 region has the DNA TGTGCCAGCAGTCGCCAAGGAGGCCAAAACATTCAGTACTTC. Translated, it gives CASSRQGGQNIQYF.

This rearrangement joins TRBV5-1 to TRBJ1-6; D remains ambiguous. The V gene's germline CDR1 is SGHRS and CDR2 YFSETQ. V gave up 0 bases and J gave up 7 bases, with 11 bases separating them. This CDR3 contains 15 residues. CDR3 sequence (DNA): TGCGCCAGCAGCTTGGGAGGGCCGGGGAATTCACCCCTCCACTTT. Translated: CASSLGGPGNSPLHF. Using reference TRBV5-1 and TRBJ1-6 for the parts outside the CDR3, the full variable domain is KAGVTQTPRYLIKTRGQQVTLSCSPISGHRSVSWYQQTPGQGLQFLFEYFSETQRNKGNFPGRFSGRQFSNSRSEMNVSTLELGDSALYLCASSLGGPGNSPLHFGNGTRLTVT.

This clonotype was detected many times. The chain recombines TRBV7-9 with TRBJ2-5; 8 nucleotides agree with TRBD1. Trimming removed 5 bases from V and 1 base from J; junction bases left unmatched: 3. This CDR3 spans 14 amino acids. From germline, CDR1 is SEHNR and CDR2 FQNEAQ (reference sequence). The CDR3 reads CASSQGTGQETQYF. For the CDR3, the DNA is TGTGCCAGCAGCCAAGGGACAGGCCAAGAGACCCAGTACTTC.

To note about this clonotype: A read error may account for a junction end that differs from germline. The chain recombines TRBV20-1 with TRBJ2-1, with TRBD2 identical over 7 bases. The germline V gene encodes CDR1 DFQATT and CDR2 SNEGSKA (reference sequence). The CDR3 spans 15 residues. In DNA, the CDR3 is TGCAGTGCAAGAGACCCCTCTCGGACTAGGAATGAGCAGTTCTTC. This codes for CSARDPSRTRNEQFF.

This clonotype showed up just a few times. The V and J genes are TRBV5-1 and TRBJ2-5, with a weak D call TRBD2 (5 bases). Between the trimmed V and J ends, which lost 2 bases and 0 bases, there was a span of 11 bases. The germline gives CDR1 SGHRS, CDR2 YFSETQ. There are 15 residues in the CDR3. The CDR3 protein is CASSFKGAHQETQYF. The CDR3 nucleotides read TGCGCCAGCAGCTTTAAGGGAGCCCACCAAGAGACCCAGTACTTC.

The chain is built from TRBV9 and TRBJ2-3, with 9 bases aligning to TRBD2. The CDR3 is 17 amino acids. The germline gives CDR1 SGDLS, CDR2 YYNGEE. J gave up 1 base and V 4 bases, and 10 bases lay outside the gene matches. In nucleotides, the CDR3 is TGTGCCAGCAGCCTCACCATAGCGGGGGATGGCACAGATACGCAGTATTTT. Translation gives CASSLTIAGDGTDTQYF.

This clonotype was observed at least ten times. The rearrangement uses TRBV5-1 and TRBJ2-1, with D possibly being TRBD1 or TRBD2 (5 bases each). The CDR3 extends over 16 amino acids. Trimming pared 2 bases from V and 0 bases from J, leaving 12 bases between. From germline, CDR1 is SGHRS and CDR2 YFSETQ. The CDR3 region is CASSFRDLGSYNEQFF. DNA for the CDR3: TGCGCCAGCAGCTTTCGGGACCTGGGCTCCTACAATGAGCAGTTCTTC. Full variable domain (missing parts from reference TRBV5-1 and TRBJ2-1): KAGVTQTPRYLIKTRGQQVTLSCSPISGHRSVSWYQQTPGQGLQFLFEYFSETQRNKGNFPGRFSGRQFSNSRSEMNVSTLELGDSALYLCASSFRDLGSYNEQFFGPGTRLTVL.

A remark on this clonotype: A much larger clonotype is one base distant, so this may be a read error. This chain joins TRBV28 and TRBJ1-5, with 8 nucleotides matching TRBD1. The CDR3 length is 14 residues. Germline V gene lookup returns CDR1 MDHEN and CDR2 SYDVKM. The junction had 9 bases not matched to a gene; V was cut back by 8 bases and J by 6 bases. The CDR3: CASGLGTGGQPQHF. CDR3 bases: TGTGCCAGCGGACTCGGGACAGGCGGTCAGCCCCAGCATTTT.

This clonotype was counted ten times or more. The chain carries TRBV6-1 and TRBJ2-7, with a tentative D call TRBD2 (6 bases). There are 12 residues in the CDR3. V was trimmed by 9 bases and J by 5 bases, leaving 14 bases between them. Germline values: CDR1 MNHNS, CDR2 SASEGT. The CDR3 protein is CASGGGPHEQYF. The CDR3 region has the DNA TGTGCCAGTGGCGGAGGGCCCCACGAGCAGTACTTC.

This clonotype was counted many times. The chain is built from TRBV2 and TRBJ2-4; D possibly corresponds to TRBD2 (6 bases). This CDR3 has 15 residues. From germline, CDR1 is SNHLY and CDR2 FYNNEI. V shed 5 bases and J shed 1 base, with 12 bases lying between them. The CDR3 DNA is TGTGCCAGCAGTTTAGCGGATGGGGCCAAAAACATTCAGTACTTC. Residues: CASSLADGAKNIQYF. The full variable domain, rest sourced from reference TRBV2 and TRBJ2-4, is EPEVTQTPSHQVTQMGQEVILRCVPISNHLYFYWYRQILGQKVEFLVSFYNNEISEKSEIFDDQFSVERPDGSNFTLKIRSTKLEDSAMYFCASSLADGAKNIQYFGAGTRLSVL.

Worth noting for this clonotype: Given a much more abundant clone one base away, this may be a read error. The chain couples TRBV28 to TRBJ2-5, with D perhaps matching TRBD2 (5 bases). There are 15 residues in the CDR3. Germline assignment: CDR1 MDHEN and CDR2 SYDVKM. In DNA form, the CDR3 reads TGTGCCAGCAGTTCTCCTCCCCCGGGGAAAGAGACCCGGTACTTC. Translating gives CASSSPPPGKETRYF.

The chain couples TRBV18 to TRBJ2-7; D not resolved. This CDR3 has 14 amino acids. The V gene's germline CDR1 is KGHSH and CDR2 LQKENI. The V and J ends lost 1 base and 5 bases respectively, with 12 bases between them. Written as DNA, the CDR3 is TGTGCCAGCTCACCACAAAGTAGTGTCAACGAGCAGTACTTC. Protein product: CASSPQSSVNEQYF.

This clonotype was seen more than once but under ten times. The rearrangement links TRBV7-8 to TRBJ1-4; D unresolved. Trimming removed 3 bases at V and 10 bases at J, with 18 bases between. CDR3 length: 15 amino acids. Germline V gene lookup returns CDR1 SGHVS and CDR2 FQNEAQ. This CDR3 reads CASSFRLQEDGKLFF. The CDR3, as DNA: TGTGCCAGCAGCTTTCGATTGCAGGAGGACGGAAAACTGTTTTTT.

The gene calls are TRBV27 and TRBJ1-2; TRBD1 might be the D (5 bases). Germline V lookup: CDR1 MNHEY, CDR2 SMNVEV (reference sequence). V shed 0 bases and J shed 8 bases, with 10 bases lying between them. CDR3 length equals 13 residues. The CDR3 region has the DNA TGTGCCAGCAGTTTATCGGGGGGTATCGGCTACACCTTC. Protein sequence: CASSLSGGIGYTF.